Listed below are T cell receptor beta chains from one sample, sequenced in a study of cytomegalovirus exposure and HLA in healthy donors. The assay was immunoSEQ multiplex PCR, and TCRdb's table has in-frame clones only and misses some. The table shows around 100,000 clones, with more than 75% occurring only once. The sample was PBMCs. These TCRs come from a woman between 50 and 59 years old in good health and CMV-seropositive. The CDR3 runs from the conserved cysteine through the conserved F or W. The D gene is left open where the match is weak. Not all rows give a size; the values are once, few, many and, for expanded clones, a class.

>TRBD2|TRBJ2-7|TRBV11-2|13|NA
CASSLGLASEQYF
TGTGCCAGCAGCTTGGGACTAGCGAGCGAGCAGTACTTC
>NA|TRBJ2-2|TRBV7-2|13|NA
CASSLGPAGELFF
TGTGCCAGCAGCTTAGGCCCGGCCGGGGAGCTGTTTTTT
>NA|TRBJ1-5|TRBV19|14|NA
CASSIRLSNQPQHF
TGTGCCAGTAGTATTCGACTTAGCAATCAGCCCCAGCATTTT
>TRBD2|TRBJ2-3|TRBV29-1|13|NA
CSVETSGTDTQYF
TGCAGCGTTGAGACTAGCGGCACAGATACGCAGTATTTT
>NA|TRBJ2-5|TRBV15|12|NA
CATSKSQETQYF
TGTGCCACCAGCAAGAGTCAAGAGACCCAGTACTTC
>NA|TRBJ1-6|TRBV10-3|13|few
CAISESNPRDLHF
TGTGCCATCAGTGAGTCGAACCCCAGGGACCTCCACTTT
>NA|TRBJ2-7|TRBV11-2|12|NA
CASSLVPREQYF
TGTGCCAGCAGCTTAGTACCGAGGGAGCAGTACTTC
>NA|TRBJ2-7|TRBV6-6|13|NA
CASTPTGGSEQYF
TGTGCCAGCACTCCCACTGGCGGTTCCGAGCAGTACTTC
>NA|TRBJ1-1|TRBV18|19|NA
CASSPNLWGQNVNPTEAFF
TGTGCCAGCTCACCTAACCTCTGGGGGCAAAACGTAAACCCCACTGAAGCTTTCTTT
>NA|TRBJ2-3|TRBV4-1|17|NA
CASSAGNRAKGTDTQYF
TGCGCCAGCAGCGCTGGGAACAGGGCTAAGGGCACAGATACGCAGTATTTT
>NA|TRBJ1-2|TRBV6-6|15|NA
CASRPQVNPNYGYTF
TGTGCCAGCAGACCTCAGGTGAACCCTAACTATGGCTACACCTTC
>NA|TRBJ2-2|TRBV6-1|14|NA
CASSEIASTGELFF
TGTGCCAGCAGTGAAATAGCGAGCACCGGGGAGCTGTTTTTT
>TRBD1|TRBJ1-2|TRBV7-9|13|few
CASRSTGNYGYTF
TGTGCCAGCAGGTCGACAGGGAACTATGGCTACACCTTC
>NA|TRBJ2-7|TRBV4-1|15|NA
CASSQGGLASYEQYF
TGCGCCAGCAGCCAAGGAGGGCTAGCGTCCTACGAGCAGTACTTC
>NA|TRBJ1-6|TRBV7-6|17|NA
CASSPGPPGTYNSPLHF
TGTGCCAGCAGCCCGGGCCCTCCGGGGACCTATAATTCACCCCTCCACTTT
>TRBD2|TRBJ2-2|TRBV2|16|NA
CASSRGSGTNTGELFF
TGTGCCAGCAGTAGGGGTAGCGGGACGAACACCGGGGAGCTGTTTTTT
>TRBD1|TRBJ2-7|TRBV9|15|NA
CASSVGGTAAGEQYF
TGTGCCAGCAGCGTAGGAGGGACAGCGGCAGGTGAGCAGTACTTC
>NA|TRBJ1-1|TRBV18|16|NA
CASSPPGAGEGTEAFF
TGTGCCAGCTCACCACCGGGTGCAGGGGAGGGAACTGAAGCTTTCTTT
>TRBD2|TRBJ2-7|TRBV18|16|NA
CASSPGLAGISYEQYF
TGTGCCAGCTCACCTGGACTAGCGGGGATCTCCTACGAGCAGTACTTC
>TRBD1|TRBJ1-2|TRBV5-6|11|NA
CASSFQDRAYF
TGTGCCAGCAGCTTCCAGGACAGGGCATACTTC
>NA|TRBJ2-7|TRBV30|13|NA
CAWSASTAYEQYF
TGTGCCTGGAGCGCTTCAACCGCCTACGAGCAGTACTTC
>NA|TRBJ2-7|TRBV12-2|17|NA
CASRLGFGRGGPYEQYF
TGTGCAAGTCGCTTAGGGTTTGGGCGGGGGGGCCCCTACGAGCAGTACTTC
>TRBD1|TRBJ1-2|TRBV2|13|NA
CASSVGQPFGYTF
TGTGCCAGCAGTGTGGGACAGCCTTTTGGCTACACCTTC
>NA|TRBJ1-5|TRBV4-1|14|few
CASSQGGGLQPQHF
TGCGCCAGCAGCCAGGGGGGGGGTTTACAGCCCCAGCATTTT
>NA|TRBJ2-7|TRBV30|12|NA
CAWTTGPQEQYF
TGTGCCTGGACTACAGGGCCTCAAGAGCAGTACTTC
>TRBD2|TRBJ2-3|TRBV5-1|15|NA
CASSLGGGETDTQYF
TGCGCCAGCAGCTTAGGCGGGGGGGAAACAGATACGCAGTATTTT
>NA|TRBJ1-1|TRBV12-5|16|NA
CASGLIRVLRNTEAFF
TGTGCTAGTGGTTTAATTAGAGTTTTGAGGAACACTGAAGCTTTCTTT